These 32 T cell receptor beta chains were all obtained from the same sample, sequenced in a study of regulatory dendritic cells for organ transplantation. The data were produced by immunoSEQ multiplex PCR, yet TCRdb's version contains in-frame clones alone and is incomplete. The sample lists 35,000 to 45,000 clones, under 95% occurring once. Sequencing input: naive CD8+ T cells from blood. Subset noted: CD45RA+ naive T cells. Source of these receptors: a human donor in good health.

The chain links TRBV9 to TRBJ2-7, with 13 bases fitting TRBD2. V shed 4 bases and J 5 bases; nucleotides not matched to a gene: 6. The CDR3 covers 15 residues. Germline V gene sequence: CDR1 SGDLS, CDR2 YYNGEE. The CDR3 sequence is CASSRGLAGSNEQYF. The CDR3 DNA is TGTGCCAGCAGCCGGGGACTAGCGGGATCAAACGAGCAGTACTTC.

The chain uses TRBV7-9 and TRBJ2-5; 9 bases match TRBD1. The ends lost 5 bases at V and 3 bases at J; junction bases unmatched: 16. CDR1 SEHNR and CDR2 FQNEAQ come from the germline V gene (reference sequence). The CDR3 runs 18 residues. DNA of the CDR3: TGTGCCAGCAGCCCCACCTACGGGGACAGGGCGAGGGAAGAGACCCAGTACTTC. Translated: CASSPTYGDRAREETQYF.

The rearrangement links TRBV11-1 to TRBJ1-4; no definite D call. Germline V lookup: CDR1 SGHAT, CDR2 FQDESV (reference sequence). The CDR3 extends over 15 amino acids. Trimming removed 5 bases from V and 8 bases from J, with 18 bases in between. Written as DNA, the CDR3 is TGTGCCAGCAGCCTGTCGTTAGACATAGGAGAAAAACTGTTTTTT. Its translation is CASSLSLDIGEKLFF.

This clone appeared a few times. This chain uses TRBV18 with TRBJ2-7; 10 nucleotides agree with TRBD1. The germline gives CDR1 KGHSH, CDR2 LQKENI. Unmatched junction bases numbered 3, after V lost 2 bases and J lost 5 bases. The CDR3 is 14 amino acids. CDR3 amino acids: CASSPEDRGHEQYF. The CDR3 region has the DNA TGTGCCAGCTCACCAGAAGACAGGGGGCACGAGCAGTACTTC.

The chain couples TRBV9 to TRBJ2-2; D is undetermined. The CDR3 has 17 amino acids. Germline V CDR1 and CDR2: SGDLS, YYNGEE. The V gene lost 1 base and the J gene lost 0 bases, with 13 bases spanning the gap. CDR3 protein: CASSVSVQKANTGELFF. DNA of the CDR3: TGTGCCAGCAGCGTATCGGTACAGAAAGCGAACACCGGGGAGCTGTTTTTT.

This sequence joins TRBV9 and TRBJ2-3, with D perhaps matching TRBD1 or TRBD2 (5 bases each). CDR1 SGDLS and CDR2 YYNGEE come from the germline V gene. The CDR3 loop spans 15 amino acids. Trimming left V 0 bases short and J 2 bases short, with 10 bases between. CDR3 amino acids: CASSVEGTNTDTQYF. Written as DNA, the CDR3 is TGTGCCAGCAGCGTAGAAGGGACCAACACAGATACGCAGTATTTT. The full variable domain, its missing parts supplied by reference TRBV9 and TRBJ2-3, is DSGVTQTPKHLITATGQRVTLRCSPRSGDLSVYWYQQSLDQGLQFLIQYYNGEERAKGNILERFSAQQFPDLHSELNLSSLELGDSALYFCASSVEGTNTDTQYFGPGTRLTVL.

The chain employs TRBV9 and TRBJ2-3; perhaps TRBD2 as D (6 bases). Per germline, CDR1 SGDLS and CDR2 YYNGEE. The CDR3 totals 15 residues. Trimming cost V 0 bases and J 3 bases, with 11 bases left between them. This CDR3 reads CASSVEVAVTDTQYF. As DNA, the CDR3 is TGTGCCAGCAGCGTAGAGGTAGCGGTGACAGATACGCAGTATTTT.

The rearrangement joins TRBV6-5 to TRBJ1-2; TRBD1 is a possible D gene (6 bases). Germline V gives CDR1 MNHEY, CDR2 SVGAGI. CDR3 length: 13 residues. The V end was cut by 0 bases, the J end by 7 bases, with 9 bases between. As DNA, the CDR3 is TGTGCCAGCAGTTACTCGTCAGGGGCTGGCTACACCTTC. It specifies CASSYSSGAGYTF.

This chain uses TRBV5-4 with TRBJ2-5; no clear D gene. The J call is in doubt because the DNA end fits TRBJ2-7 better. This CDR3 region has 14 residues. Germline V gene sequence: CDR1 SGHNT, CDR2 YYREEE (reference sequence). CDR3 sequence (DNA): TGTGCCAGCAGCAGGACGGGCAGCTCCTACGAGCAGTACTTC. Its protein product is CASSRTGSSYEQYF.

The CDR3 region has the DNA TGTGCCAGCAGCTTCCCGGGCGGGAGCTACGAGCAGTACTTC. This translates into CASSFPGGSYEQYF. The chain combines TRBV5-6 with TRBJ2-7; 7 nucleotides match TRBD2. Germline V gene data show CDR1 as SGHDT and CDR2 as YYEEEE. The trim removed 2 bases at V and 3 bases at J, leaving 5 bases unmatched. This CDR3 contains 14 residues.

The chain combines TRBV30 with TRBJ2-7, with a weak D call TRBD2 (5 bases). The length of the CDR3 is 13 residues. Looked up from germline, CDR1 is GTSNPN and CDR2 is SVGIG (reference sequence). Between the trimmed V and J ends, which lost 2 bases and 3 bases, there was a span of 11 bases. The CDR3 region has the DNA TGTGCCTGGAGTACCCGGGGAGTCTACGAGCAGTACTTC. Its translation is CAWSTRGVYEQYF. Supplemented by reference TRBV30 and TRBJ2-7, the full variable domain reads SQTIHQWPATLVQPVGSPLSLECTVEGTSNPNLYWYRQAAGRGLQLLFYSVGIGQISSEVPQNLSASRPQDRQFILSSKKLLLSDSGFYLCAWSTRGVYEQYFGPGTRLTVT.

This chain's CDR3 is CASSFGGSPLHF. CDR3 DNA: TGTGCCAGCAGTTTCGGGGGTTCACCCCTCCACTTT. V and J are TRBV27 and TRBJ1-6; tentative D call: TRBD1 (5 bases). V was cut by 3 bases and J by 9 bases, with 6 bases left in between. The CDR3 has 12 amino acids. Germline assignment: CDR1 MNHEY and CDR2 SMNVEV (reference sequence).

The chain employs TRBV27 and TRBJ2-5; a weak D match, TRBD1 (5 bases). Trimming left V 4 bases short and J 5 bases short, with 14 bases between. Germline loops: CDR1 MNHEY, CDR2 SMNVEV (reference sequence). The CDR3 sequence is 14 residues long. The CDR3 bases are TGTGCCAGCAGTTCGGTCTACAGGAAGGAGACCCAGTACTTC. As protein: CASSSVYRKETQYF.

This chain uses TRBV6-1 with TRBJ1-4; possible D gene TRBD1, 5 bases. Trimming stripped 8 bases from V and 7 bases from J, with 17 bases between. Germline values: CDR1 MNHNS, CDR2 SASEGT. The CDR3 spans 14 residues. The CDR3 DNA sequence: TGTGCCAGCCGTGGGATCGACAGAAGTGAAAAACTGTTTTTT. Translated: CASRGIDRSEKLFF.

The chain uses TRBV21-1 and TRBJ2-7; the tabulated D call, TRBD2, remains unverified against the DNA. TRBV21-1 is described as a pseudogene. The CDR3 runs 18 residues. The CDR3 reads CASSLGPGLAGGPYEQYF. The CDR3 coding sequence is TGTGCCAGCAGCCTTGGGCCGGGACTAGCGGGAGGGCCGTACGAGCAGTACTTC.

V gene TRBV6-5 combines with J gene TRBJ2-5; 10 nucleotides align to TRBD2. Germline-derived CDR1 and CDR2 are MNHEY and SVGAGI. The CDR3 length is 13 residues. J gave up 5 bases and V 6 bases, and 3 bases lay outside the gene matches. The CDR3: CASSPSGSETQYF. The CDR3 DNA reads TGTGCCAGCAGCCCTAGCGGGAGTGAGACCCAGTACTTC.

Only one count was recorded for this clone. This chain joins TRBV5-4 and TRBJ2-1, with 10 bases that match TRBD2. Trimming cost V 0 bases and J 7 bases; bases outside gene matches: 4. Germline values: CDR1 SGHNT, CDR2 YYREEE (reference sequence). The CDR3 has 15 residues. For the CDR3, the DNA is TGTGCCAGCAGCTTGGGGCTAGCGGGAGCTAATGAGCAGTTCTTC. It encodes CASSLGLAGANEQFF.

This sequence joins TRBV5-4 and TRBJ2-3; D unresolved. Between the trimmed V and J ends, which lost 0 bases and 3 bases, there was a span of 8 bases. The CDR3 extends over 14 amino acids. Germline-derived CDR1 and CDR2 are SGHNT and YYREEE (reference sequence). CDR3 DNA: TGTGCCAGCAGCTTGGCACCTACTACAGATACGCAGTATTTT. Encoded protein: CASSLAPTTDTQYF.

V usage is TRBV4-2 and J usage is TRBJ2-7; tentative D call: TRBD2 (6 bases). In germline, CDR1 is LGHNA, CDR2 YNFKEQ. The CDR3 loop spans 15 amino acids. V gave up 4 bases and J gave up 3 bases, with 16 bases separating them. The DNA of the CDR3 is TGTGCCAGCAGCCCCACGGAGGGGTCTAACTACGAGCAGTACTTC. Translated, it gives CASSPTEGSNYEQYF.

This clone showed up just once. The chain joins TRBV4-1 to TRBJ2-1, with D tentatively TRBD1 or TRBD2 (5 bases each). The CDR3 is made up of 15 amino acids. Per the germline V gene, CDR1 is MGHRA and CDR2 is YSYEKL. V gave up 4 bases and J gave up 3 bases, with 13 bases separating them. The CDR3, as DNA: TGCGCCAGCAGCCTGGGGACCAGTTACTACAATGAGCAGTTCTTC. Protein product: CASSLGTSYYNEQFF.

The chain combines TRBV4-1 with TRBJ2-1; 9 bases map to TRBD1. This CDR3 region has 14 residues. Germline V CDR1 and CDR2: MGHRA, YSYEKL. V dropped 0 bases and J dropped 12; count of bases not matched to a gene: 6. CDR3 in amino acids: CASSQETGGIGQFF. The CDR3 DNA reads TGCGCCAGCAGCCAAGAAACAGGGGGCATAGGGCAGTTCTTC.

CDR3 protein: CASSQDRAGEHYGYTF. The CDR3 nucleotides read TGCGCCAGCAGCCAAGATCGGGCAGGAGAACACTATGGCTACACCTTC. The chain combines TRBV4-3 with TRBJ1-2, with D uncertain. CDR3 length: 16 amino acids. CDR1 is LGHNA, CDR2 YSLEER, per germline. Trimming left V 0 bases short and J 3 bases short, with 14 bases between.

This chain joins TRBV19 and TRBJ2-7; 11 bases are a match to TRBD1. After removal of 5 bases from V and 3 bases from J, the junction contained 3 bases not matched to a gene. There are 14 residues in the CDR3. Germline CDR1 reads LNHDA; CDR2 reads SQIVND (reference sequence). The CDR3, as DNA: TGTGCCAGTAGTCCGGGACAGGGGGACTACGAGCAGTACTTC. This sequence encodes CASSPGQGDYEQYF.

The V gene is TRBV7-9, the J gene TRBJ1-2; D may be TRBD1 (6 bases). The CDR3 length is 15 residues. Germline V gene lookup returns CDR1 SEHNR and CDR2 FQNEAQ (reference sequence). V was shortened by 5 bases and J by 8 bases, with 21 bases between the two germline ends. The CDR3 loop is CASSDRRTGSNGYTF. Written as DNA, the CDR3 is TGTGCCAGCAGCGATAGACGAACAGGGTCTAACGGCTACACCTTC. Together with reference TRBV7-9 and TRBJ1-2, the CDR3 gives the full variable domain: DTGVSQNPRHKITKRGQNVTFRCDPISEHNRLYWYRQTLGQGPEFLTYFQNEAQLEKSRLLSDRFSAERPKGSFSTLEIQRTEQGDSAMYLCASSDRRTGSNGYTFGSGTRLTVV.

The V gene is TRBV6-5, the J gene TRBJ1-1; TRBD1 aligns across 9 bases. V lost 6 bases, J lost 3 bases, and 8 bases stayed unmatched. The germline V gene has CDR1 MNHEY and CDR2 SVGAGI. This CDR3 has 15 residues. The CDR3 reads CASRPQGAGDTEAFF. The CDR3 DNA sequence: TGTGCCAGCAGACCACAGGGGGCTGGGGACACTGAAGCTTTCTTT.

The genes are TRBV13 and TRBJ2-7; either TRBD1 or TRBD2 may fit D (5 bases each). V lost 8 bases and J 7 bases, leaving 18 bases between the germline ends. Germline V gene sequence: CDR1 PRHDT, CDR2 FYEKMQ (reference sequence). The CDR3 is 13 residues long. The CDR3 DNA is TGTGCCAGCTCCGAGGGCAGGGTGTCAGAGCAGTACTTC. It is translated as CASSEGRVSEQYF. Together with reference TRBV13 and TRBJ2-7, the CDR3 gives the full variable domain: AAGVIQSPRHLIKEKRETATLKCYPIPRHDTVYWYQQGPGQDPQFLISFYEKMQSDKGSIPDRFSAQQFSDYHSELNMSSLELGDSALYFCASSEGRVSEQYFGPGTRLTVT.

The count of this clone is one. This sequence joins TRBV19 and TRBJ1-2; D unresolved. CDR1 LNHDA and CDR2 SQIVND come from the germline V gene (reference sequence). The CDR3 has 15 residues. Deletions cut 1 base from V and 2 bases from J, with 11 bases between. The CDR3 DNA sequence: TGTGCCAGTAGTATAGCGGAGGGAACCAACTATGGCTACACCTTC. Amino acids: CASSIAEGTNYGYTF.

The chain uses TRBV27 and TRBJ1-4; no reliable D call. There are 12 residues in the CDR3. Deletions cut 2 bases from V and 7 bases from J, with 5 bases between. The germline V gene has CDR1 MNHEY and CDR2 SMNVEV (reference sequence). In DNA, the CDR3 is TGTGCCAGCAGTTTAAATGGTGAAAAACTGTTTTTT. Protein product: CASSLNGEKLFF. The entire variable domain, with the rest obtained from reference TRBV27 and TRBJ1-4, is as follows: EAQVTQNPRYLITVTGKKLTVTCSQNMNHEYMSWYRQDPGLGLRQIYYSMNVEVTDKGDVPEGYKVSRKEKRNFPLILESPSPNQTSLYFCASSLNGEKLFFGSGTQLSVL.

V usage is TRBV5-4 and J usage is TRBJ2-7, with 7 bases fitting TRBD1. V gave up 0 bases and J gave up 5 bases; unmatched junction bases: 8. The germline V gene has CDR1 SGHNT and CDR2 YYREEE (reference sequence). This CDR3 has 15 amino acids. CDR3 nucleotides: TGTGCCAGCAGCTTGGCGGCAGGGGGAGTGGACGAGCAGTACTTC. Translated: CASSLAAGGVDEQYF.

The chain combines TRBV7-2 with TRBJ2-7; TRBD1 matches at 8 bases. Losses at the gene ends were 5 bases for V and 3 bases for J; bases not matched to a gene: 6. Germline V gene lookup returns CDR1 SGHTA and CDR2 FQGNSA. CDR3 length: 14 residues. The CDR3 coding sequence is TGTGCCAGCAGCCCAGGACAGGGATTCTACGAGCAGTACTTC. Translated: CASSPGQGFYEQYF.

The rearrangement joins TRBV4-1 to TRBJ1-4; D call uncertain. Between the trimmed V and J ends, which lost 4 bases and 0 bases, there was a span of 18 bases. CDR1 MGHRA and CDR2 YSYEKL come from the germline V gene. CDR3 size: 18 residues. CDR3 in DNA: TGCGCCAGCAGCCCAACTCCCGGGCGGGTTGCAACTAATGAAAAACTGTTTTTT. Translating gives CASSPTPGRVATNEKLFF.

V usage is TRBV27 and J usage is TRBJ2-7, with D possibly TRBD1 on 5 matching bases. Germline CDR1 reads MNHEY; CDR2 reads SMNVEV (reference sequence). V lost 3 bases and J lost 4, with 10 bases in between. The CDR3 totals 13 residues. DNA of the CDR3: TGTGCCAGCAGTTTCTTCACAGGTTACGAGCAGTACTTC. It codes for CASSFFTGYEQYF.